The next 25 T cell receptor beta chains were all read from a single sample in a study of identical twins. Each CDR3 protein is one row after TCRdb ran MiXCR on the 5' RACE reads. The table includes about 700,000 distinct CDR3 sequences, around 6% detected once. The sequenced sample was naive T cells sorted from blood. The receptors were sampled from a man younger than 35 in good health.

This rearrangement joins TRBV19 to TRBJ2-3; 9 bases line up with TRBD2. CDR1 and CDR2 from the germline V gene are LNHDA and SQIVND (reference sequence). This CDR3 is built from 16 residues. Unmatched junction bases numbered 11, after V lost 6 bases and J lost 4 bases. The CDR3, as DNA: TGTGCCAGTAGCCCCGGGGTAGCGGGAGCTCCAGATACGCAGTATTTT. Amino acid sequence: CASSPGVAGAPDTQYF.

This clonotype was seen a few times. This chain uses TRBV4-2 with TRBJ2-1; TRBD2 matches at 8 bases. CDR1 is LGHNA, CDR2 YNFKEQ, per germline. The CDR3 is 16 residues long. V was clipped by 2 bases and J by 4 bases; unmatched bases: 7. The DNA for the CDR3 is TGTGCCAGCAGCCAATCCTTTTTAGCGGGGTACAATGAGCAGTTCTTC. As protein: CASSQSFLAGYNEQFF.

This chain joins TRBV20-1 and TRBJ2-7; D is uncertain. CDR3 size: 15 residues. Germline V gene sequence: CDR1 DFQATT, CDR2 SNEGSKA (reference sequence). V shed 2 bases and J shed 7 bases, with 21 bases lying between them. The CDR3 nucleotides are TGCAGTGCTAGACCACGAGACCGCCTGGTGGGAGAGCAGTACTTC. Residues: CSARPRDRLVGEQYF.

The table lists this clonotype with a few counts. J is TRBJ2-5 and V is TRBV12-3 or TRBV12-4; D ambiguous. Trimming pared 4 bases from V and 0 bases from J, leaving 9 bases between. This CDR3 has 14 amino acids. The CDR3 sequence: CASSSTSYQETQYF. The DNA of the CDR3 is TGTGCCAGCAGTTCTACATCGTACCAAGAGACCCAGTACTTC.

There are many counts of this clonotype. This sequence joins TRBV20-1 and TRBJ1-1, with D possibly matching TRBD1 (5 bases). Germline loops: CDR1 DFQATT, CDR2 SNEGSKA (reference sequence). This CDR3 comprises 14 residues. Trimming cost V 0 bases and J 4 bases, with 12 bases left between them. The CDR3 DNA sequence: TGCAGTGCTAGAGATCGGGGCAGGCTCACTGAAGCTTTCTTT. This translates into CSARDRGRLTEAFF.

V is TRBV24-1 and J is TRBJ2-5; 7 bases line up with TRBD1. The CDR3 is 15 amino acids. CDR1 is KGHDR, CDR2 SFDVKD, per germline. Losses at the gene ends were 3 bases for V and 5 bases for J; bases not matched to a gene: 8. In nucleotides, the CDR3 is TGTGCCACCAGTGATCCCAAGGGGGCCGGGGAGACCCAGTACTTC. Its translation: CATSDPKGAGETQYF.

This clonotype was counted many times. The chain uses TRBV29-1 and TRBJ2-3, with D unclear. Germline CDR1 is SQVTM and CDR2 is ANQGSEA. This CDR3 comprises 12 residues. Trimming left V 3 bases short and J 4 bases short, with 8 bases between. The CDR3 reads CSVEVLADTQYF. The CDR3 DNA reads as TGCAGCGTTGAGGTTTTGGCAGATACGCAGTATTTT.

This clonotype has at least ten counts. This rearrangement joins TRBV27 to TRBJ2-3; D is possibly TRBD1 or TRBD2 (5 bases each). Germline loops: CDR1 MNHEY, CDR2 SMNVEV (reference sequence). V was shortened by 2 bases and J by 0 bases, with 15 bases between the two germline ends. The length of the CDR3 is 17 residues. CDR3 region: CASSLGGRAKSTDTQYF. CDR3 bases: TGTGCCAGCAGTTTAGGGGGTAGGGCTAAAAGCACAGATACGCAGTATTTT.

This clonotype was observed a few times. This chain connects TRBV12-3 or TRBV12-4 to TRBJ2-5; 9 bases are a match to TRBD2. The CDR3 sequence is 13 residues long. V trimming: 9 bases; J trimming: 14 bases; junction bases outside the gene matches: 16. Written as DNA, the CDR3 is TGTGCCAGTTCAACCGGAGGCGGGACTAGCTGTTACTTC. Its protein product is CASSTGGGTSCYF.

This clonotype was seen ten or more times. V is TRBV29-1 and J is TRBJ1-2, with D uncertain. This CDR3 region has 11 residues. V lost 5 bases and J lost 6, with 10 bases in between. Germline values: CDR1 SQVTM, CDR2 ANQGSEA. The CDR3: CSVLDAHGYTF. The CDR3 region has the DNA TGCAGCGTTCTGGATGCGCATGGCTACACCTTC. The full variable domain, completed using reference TRBV29-1 and TRBJ1-2, is SAVISQKPSRDICQRGTSLTIQCQVDSQVTMMFWYRQQPGQSLTLIATANQGSEATYESGFVIDKFPISRPNLTFSTLTVSNMSPEDSSIYLCSVLDAHGYTFGSGTRLTVV.

The sample holds a few counts of this clonotype. The genes are TRBV18 and TRBJ2-7; possibly TRBD2 for D (6 bases). V was cut by 4 bases and J by 3 bases, with 22 bases left in between. CDR3 length: 17 residues. Germline V lookup: CDR1 KGHSH, CDR2 LQKENI. The CDR3 reads CASSRSVRRESLYEQYV. Written as DNA, the CDR3 is TGTGCCAGCTCACGGTCCGTCAGGAGGGAGAGCCTCTACGAGCAGTACGTC.

In this sample, this clonotype turned up many times. The chain couples TRBV25-1 to TRBJ2-2, with D hard to call. Germline V CDR1 and CDR2: MGHDK, SYGVNS. Trimming pared 3 bases from V and 4 bases from J, leaving 12 bases between. The CDR3 sequence is 15 residues long. The DNA for the CDR3 is TGTGCCAGCAGTGAGGACCTGGGCCTCACCGGGGAGCTGTTTTTT. Amino acid sequence: CASSEDLGLTGELFF.

Ten or more counts support this clonotype. The V call is TRBV12-3 or TRBV12-4, the J call TRBJ2-2; no clear D gene. CDR3 length: 11 residues. V gave up 7 bases and J gave up 8 bases, with 8 bases separating them. CDR3 coding DNA: TGTGCCAGCACCTCTAGGGGGGAGCTGTTTTTT. Translation gives CASTSRGELFF.

This clonotype showed up just a few times. The gene calls are TRBV29-1 and TRBJ1-1; the match to TRBD1 covers 8 bases. The ends lost 4 bases at V and 11 bases at J; junction bases unmatched: 15. CDR1 is SQVTM and CDR2 is ANQGSEA in the germline V gene. The CDR3 extends over 14 amino acids. CDR3 in amino acids: CSVGGQGRGGDAFF. As DNA, the CDR3 is TGCAGCGTTGGTGGACAGGGAAGAGGGGGGGACGCTTTCTTT.

This clonotype showed up just a few times. CDR3 loop: CASRAFGVRVQFF. CDR3 coding DNA: TGTGCCAGCAGGGCCTTCGGGGTGCGGGTGCAGTTCTTC. The chain recombines TRBV6-1 with TRBJ2-1; possible D gene TRBD2, 5 bases. The CDR3 covers 13 residues. The V end was cut by 6 bases, the J end by 12 bases, with 18 bases between. Per germline, CDR1 MNHNS and CDR2 SASEGT.

A few counts support this clonotype. This chain connects TRBV5-1 to TRBJ2-1, with 15 bases lining up with TRBD2. The V segment lost 2 bases and the J segment 2 bases; nucleotides outside the gene matches: 11. CDR3 length equals 20 residues. CDR1 SGHRS and CDR2 YFSETQ come from the germline V gene. CDR3 sequence (DNA): TGCGCCAGCAGCTTTTTAAGCTTTGGGACTAGCGGGAGGACCTACAATGAGCAGTTCTTC. This codes for CASSFLSFGTSGRTYNEQFF.

This clonotype has only a few counts. J is TRBJ1-5 and V is TRBV6-1; 7 bases map to TRBD1. V lost 6 bases, J lost 8 bases, and 10 bases stayed unmatched. This CDR3 comprises 14 residues. Germline V gene lookup returns CDR1 MNHNS and CDR2 SASEGT. DNA for the CDR3: TGTGCCAGCAGGCACAGGGGAGAAGCAAAGCCCCAGCATTTT. Encoded protein: CASRHRGEAKPQHF.

This clonotype was found many times. The chain joins TRBV4-1 to TRBJ2-1; D is ambiguous. Per the germline V gene, CDR1 is MGHRA and CDR2 is YSYEKL. V was cut by 1 base and J by 0 bases, with 4 bases left in between. CDR3 length: 14 amino acids. This CDR3 reads CASSQARSYNEQFF. The CDR3 nucleotides are TGCGCCAGCAGCCAAGCGCGCTCCTACAATGAGCAGTTCTTC.

This clonotype was counted many times. The CDR3 loop is CSARRLAGGQETQYF. The DNA for the CDR3 is TGCAGTGCTAGGCGACTAGCGGGGGGCCAAGAGACCCAGTACTTC. The V and J genes are TRBV20-1 and TRBJ2-5, with 13 bases identical to TRBD2. The CDR3 is 15 amino acids. After removal of 3 bases from V and 1 base from J, the junction contained 2 bases not matched to a gene. The germline CDR1 and CDR2 sequences are DFQATT and SNEGSKA (reference sequence).

This clonotype was observed at least ten times. The chain is built from TRBV5-1 and TRBJ2-5; a weak D match, TRBD2 (6 bases). Germline lookup yields CDR1 SGHRS and CDR2 YFSETQ. V shed 4 bases and J shed 4 bases, with 17 bases lying between them. CDR3 length: 15 amino acids. The CDR3 DNA is TGCGCCAGCAGCACAGATCCTAGCGTGCGAGAGACCCAGTACTTC. Residues: CASSTDPSVRETQYF.

This clonotype was found a few times. The chain joins TRBV9 to TRBJ1-2; the D is unclear. This CDR3 is built from 14 residues. The germline V gene encodes CDR1 SGDLS and CDR2 YYNGEE. Trimming shortened V by 0 bases and J by 5 bases, and 11 bases separated the two germline ends. Here the CDR3 reads CASSVASPGYGYTF. The CDR3 DNA reads TGTGCCAGCAGCGTAGCGTCCCCGGGGTATGGCTACACCTTC.

This clonotype has a count of ten or more. The chain joins TRBV5-1 to TRBJ2-5, with D tentatively TRBD2 (6 bases). The CDR3 contains 15 residues. Germline loops: CDR1 SGHRS, CDR2 YFSETQ. V was clipped by 1 base and J by 2 bases, with 12 bases between them. The CDR3 sequence is CASSLNTRGQETQYF. In DNA, the CDR3 is TGCGCCAGCAGCTTGAACACCCGGGGGCAAGAGACCCAGTACTTC.

In this sample, this clonotype turned up many times. The rearrangement uses TRBV9 and TRBJ2-1; D is ambiguous. Germline CDR1 SGDLS, CDR2 YYNGEE. The CDR3 covers 14 residues. The ends were cut back, 0 bases at V and 2 bases at J, with 6 bases in the middle. This CDR3 reads CASSVEKAYNEQFF. Here the CDR3 DNA reads TGTGCCAGCAGCGTAGAGAAGGCCTACAATGAGCAGTTCTTC.

This clonotype was detected ten times or more. The chain recombines TRBV12-3 or TRBV12-4 with TRBJ2-6, with D maybe TRBD2 (6 bases). Trimming left V 2 bases short and J 1 base short, with 12 bases between. The CDR3 extends over 17 amino acids. The CDR3, as DNA: TGTGCCAGCAGTTTATTCGGGGGAGGATCTGGGGCCAACGTCCTGACTTTC. This gives the protein CASSLFGGGSGANVLTF.

This clonotype was detected a few times. The V call is TRBV10-3, the J call TRBJ1-2, with D possibly being TRBD1 (6 bases). Trimming took off 2 bases at V and 8 bases at J, with 15 bases between the two ends. Germline V gene lookup returns CDR1 ENHRY and CDR2 SYGVKD. The length of the CDR3 is 14 residues. The CDR3 here is CAISETNRERGYTF. DNA of the CDR3: TGTGCCATCAGTGAGACTAACAGGGAGAGGGGCTACACCTTC.